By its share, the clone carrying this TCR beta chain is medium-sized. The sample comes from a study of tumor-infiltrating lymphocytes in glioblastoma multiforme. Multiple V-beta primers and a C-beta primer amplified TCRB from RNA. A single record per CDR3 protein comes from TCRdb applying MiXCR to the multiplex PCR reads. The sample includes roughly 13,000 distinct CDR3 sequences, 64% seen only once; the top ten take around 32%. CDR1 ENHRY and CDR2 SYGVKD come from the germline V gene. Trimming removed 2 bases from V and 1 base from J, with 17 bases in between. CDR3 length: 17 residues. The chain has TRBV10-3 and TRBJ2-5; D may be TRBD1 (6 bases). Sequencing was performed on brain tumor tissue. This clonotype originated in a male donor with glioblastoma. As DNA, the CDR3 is TGTGCCATCAGTGAGATTGTAGGCAGGGGTGCCCAAGAGACCCAGTACTTC. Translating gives CAISEIVGRGAQETQYF.